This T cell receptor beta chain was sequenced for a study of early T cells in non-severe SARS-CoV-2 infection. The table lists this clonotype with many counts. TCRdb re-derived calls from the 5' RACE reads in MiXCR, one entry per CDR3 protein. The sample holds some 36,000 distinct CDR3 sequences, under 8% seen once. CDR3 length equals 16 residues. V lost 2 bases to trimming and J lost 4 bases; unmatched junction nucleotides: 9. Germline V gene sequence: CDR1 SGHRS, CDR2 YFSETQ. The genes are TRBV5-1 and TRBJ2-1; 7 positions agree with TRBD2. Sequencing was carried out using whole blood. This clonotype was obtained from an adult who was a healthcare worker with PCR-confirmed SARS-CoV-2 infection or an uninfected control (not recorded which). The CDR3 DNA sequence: TGCGCCAGCAGCTTTATCTCCAGCGGGGAGTACAATGAGCAGTTCTTC. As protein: CASSFISSGEYNEQFF. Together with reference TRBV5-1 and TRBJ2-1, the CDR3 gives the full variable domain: KAGVTQTPRYLIKTRGQQVTLSCSPISGHRSVSWYQQTPGQGLQFLFEYFSETQRNKGNFPGRFSGRQFSNSRSEMNVSTLELGDSALYLCASSFISSGEYNEQFFGPGTRLTVL.